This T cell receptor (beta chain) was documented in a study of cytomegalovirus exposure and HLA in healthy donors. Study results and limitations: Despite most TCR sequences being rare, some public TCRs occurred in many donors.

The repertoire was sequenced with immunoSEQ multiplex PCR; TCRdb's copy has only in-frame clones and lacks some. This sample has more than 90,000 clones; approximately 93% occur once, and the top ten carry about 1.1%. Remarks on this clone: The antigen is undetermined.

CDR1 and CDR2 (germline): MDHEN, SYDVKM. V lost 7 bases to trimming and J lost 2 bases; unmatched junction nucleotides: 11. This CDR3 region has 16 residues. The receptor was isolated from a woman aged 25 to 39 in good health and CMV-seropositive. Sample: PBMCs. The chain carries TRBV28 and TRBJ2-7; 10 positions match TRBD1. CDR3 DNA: TGTGCCAGCACCGCGGGTAGGGGGACAGGGGCCTACGAGCAGTACTTC. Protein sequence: CASTAGRGTGAYEQYF.